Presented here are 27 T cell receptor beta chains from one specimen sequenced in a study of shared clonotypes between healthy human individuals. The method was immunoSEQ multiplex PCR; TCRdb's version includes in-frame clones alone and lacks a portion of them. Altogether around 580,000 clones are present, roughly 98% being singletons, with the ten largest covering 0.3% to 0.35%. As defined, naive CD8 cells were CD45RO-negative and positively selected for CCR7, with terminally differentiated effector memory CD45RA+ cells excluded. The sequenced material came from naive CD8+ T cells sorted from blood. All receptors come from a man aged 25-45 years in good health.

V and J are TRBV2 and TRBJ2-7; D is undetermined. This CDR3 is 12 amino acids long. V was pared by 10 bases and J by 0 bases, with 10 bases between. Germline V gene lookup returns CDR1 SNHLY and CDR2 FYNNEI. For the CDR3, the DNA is TGTGCCACTCAACTCAGCTCCTACGAGCAGTACTTC. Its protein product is CATQLSSYEQYF.

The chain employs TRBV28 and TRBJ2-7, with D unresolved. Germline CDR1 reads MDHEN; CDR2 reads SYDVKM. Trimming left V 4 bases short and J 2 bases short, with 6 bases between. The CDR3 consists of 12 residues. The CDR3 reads CASSSPPYEQYF. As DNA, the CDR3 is TGTGCCAGCAGTTCCCCCCCCTACGAGCAGTACTTC.

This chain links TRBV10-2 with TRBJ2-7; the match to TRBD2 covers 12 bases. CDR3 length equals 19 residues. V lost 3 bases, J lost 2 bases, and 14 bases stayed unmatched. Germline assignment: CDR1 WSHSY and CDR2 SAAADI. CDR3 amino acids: CASSEWVRLAGEFPYEQYF. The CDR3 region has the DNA TGCGCCAGCAGTGAATGGGTCCGACTAGCGGGAGAATTCCCCTACGAGCAGTACTTC.

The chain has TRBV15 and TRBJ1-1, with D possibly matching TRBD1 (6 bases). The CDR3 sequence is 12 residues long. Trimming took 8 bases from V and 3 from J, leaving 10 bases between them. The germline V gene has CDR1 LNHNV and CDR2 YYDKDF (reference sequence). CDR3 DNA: TGTGCCACCCTGGAGGGGGACACTGAAGCTTTCTTT. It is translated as CATLEGDTEAFF.

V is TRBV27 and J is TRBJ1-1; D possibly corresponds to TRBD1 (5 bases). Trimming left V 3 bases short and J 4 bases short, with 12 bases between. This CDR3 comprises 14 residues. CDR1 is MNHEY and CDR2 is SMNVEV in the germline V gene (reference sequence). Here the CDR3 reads CASSFGRGVTEAFF. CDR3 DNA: TGTGCCAGCAGTTTTGGGAGGGGAGTCACTGAAGCTTTCTTT.

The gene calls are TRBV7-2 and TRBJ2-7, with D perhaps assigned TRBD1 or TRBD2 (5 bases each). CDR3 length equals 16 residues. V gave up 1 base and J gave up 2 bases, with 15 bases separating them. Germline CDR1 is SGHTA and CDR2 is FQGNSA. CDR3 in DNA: TGTGCCAGCAGCTTAGGGGACGCGGCTGACCCCTACGAGCAGTACTTC. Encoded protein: CASSLGDAADPYEQYF.

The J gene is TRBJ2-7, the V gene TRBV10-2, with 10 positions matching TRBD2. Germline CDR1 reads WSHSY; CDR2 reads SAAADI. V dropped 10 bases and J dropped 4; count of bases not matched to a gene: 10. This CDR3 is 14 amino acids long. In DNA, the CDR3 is TGCGCCACTAGGAAGCCTAGCGGGAGATACGAGCAGTACTTC. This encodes CATRKPSGRYEQYF.

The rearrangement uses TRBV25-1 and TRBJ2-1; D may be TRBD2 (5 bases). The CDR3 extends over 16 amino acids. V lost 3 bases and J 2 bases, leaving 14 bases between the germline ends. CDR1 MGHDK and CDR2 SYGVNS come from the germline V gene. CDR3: CASSDSAGETYNEQFF. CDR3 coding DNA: TGTGCCAGCAGTGACTCAGCCGGGGAGACCTACAATGAGCAGTTCTTC. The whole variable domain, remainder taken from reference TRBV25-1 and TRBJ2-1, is EADIYQTPRYLVIGTGKKITLECSQTMGHDKMYWYQQDPGMELHLIHYSYGVNSTEKGDLSSESTVSRIRTEHFPLTLESARPSHTSQYLCASSDSAGETYNEQFFGPGTRLTVL.

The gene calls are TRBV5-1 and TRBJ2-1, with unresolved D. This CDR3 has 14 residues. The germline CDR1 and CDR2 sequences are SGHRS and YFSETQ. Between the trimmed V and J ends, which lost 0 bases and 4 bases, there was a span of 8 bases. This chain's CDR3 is CASSLGDKYNEQFF. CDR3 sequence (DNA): TGCGCCAGCAGCTTGGGGGATAAATACAATGAGCAGTTCTTC. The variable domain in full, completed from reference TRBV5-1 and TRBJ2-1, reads KAGVTQTPRYLIKTRGQQVTLSCSPISGHRSVSWYQQTPGQGLQFLFEYFSETQRNKGNFPGRFSGRQFSNSRSEMNVSTLELGDSALYLCASSLGDKYNEQFFGPGTRLTVL.

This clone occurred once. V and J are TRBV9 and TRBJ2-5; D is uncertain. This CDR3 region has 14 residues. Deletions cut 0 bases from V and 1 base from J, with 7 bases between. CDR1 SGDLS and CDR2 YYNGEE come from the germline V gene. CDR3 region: CASSVEGSQETQYF. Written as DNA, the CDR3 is TGTGCCAGCAGCGTAGAAGGGTCCCAAGAGACCCAGTACTTC.

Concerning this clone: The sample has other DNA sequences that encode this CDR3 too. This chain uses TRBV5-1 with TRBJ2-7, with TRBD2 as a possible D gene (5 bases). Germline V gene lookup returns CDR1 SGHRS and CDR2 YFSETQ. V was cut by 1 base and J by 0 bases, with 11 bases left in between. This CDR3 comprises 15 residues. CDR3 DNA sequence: TGCGCCAGCAGCTTGTTTTCTGGGAGCTCCTACGAGCAGTACTTC. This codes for CASSLFSGSSYEQYF.

CDR3 protein: CASSPGGHYGYTF. The CDR3, as DNA: TGTGCCAGCAGCCCAGGGGGACACTATGGCTACACCTTC. This sequence joins TRBV27 and TRBJ1-2, with 7 nucleotides matching TRBD1. CDR3 length equals 13 residues. The germline V gene encodes CDR1 MNHEY and CDR2 SMNVEV (reference sequence). With V trimmed by 6 bases and J by 3 bases, 4 bases remained unmatched.

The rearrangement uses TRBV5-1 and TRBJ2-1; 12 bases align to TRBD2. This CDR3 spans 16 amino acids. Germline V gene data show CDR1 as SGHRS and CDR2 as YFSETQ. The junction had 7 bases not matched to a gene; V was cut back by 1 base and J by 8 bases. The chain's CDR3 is CASSLSSGRAVDEQFF. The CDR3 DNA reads TGCGCCAGCAGCTTGTCTAGCGGGAGGGCCGTAGATGAGCAGTTCTTC.

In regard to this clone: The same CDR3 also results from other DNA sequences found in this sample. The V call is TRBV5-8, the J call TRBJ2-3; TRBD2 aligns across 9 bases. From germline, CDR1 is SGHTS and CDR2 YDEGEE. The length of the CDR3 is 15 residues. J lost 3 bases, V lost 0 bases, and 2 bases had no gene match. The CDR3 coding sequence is TGTGCCAGCAGCTTGGGGCTAGCGGGGACAGATACGCAGTATTTT. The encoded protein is CASSLGLAGTDTQYF.

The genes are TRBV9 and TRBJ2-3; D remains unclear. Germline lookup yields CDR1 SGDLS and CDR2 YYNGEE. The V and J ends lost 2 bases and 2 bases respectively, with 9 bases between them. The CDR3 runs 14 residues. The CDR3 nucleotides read TGTGCCAGCAGCGTCGGCTACCCCACAGATACGCAGTATTTT. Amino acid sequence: CASSVGYPTDTQYF.

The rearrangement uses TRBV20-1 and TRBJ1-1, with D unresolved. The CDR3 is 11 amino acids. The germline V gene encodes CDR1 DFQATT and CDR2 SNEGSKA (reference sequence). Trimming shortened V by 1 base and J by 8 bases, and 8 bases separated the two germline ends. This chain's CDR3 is CSARGAEEAFF. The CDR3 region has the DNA TGCAGTGCTAGAGGGGCGGAAGAAGCTTTCTTT.

CDR3 residues: CASSVAGDTDTQYF. In nucleotides, the CDR3 is TGTGCCAGCAGCGTAGCGGGGGATACAGATACGCAGTATTTT. V gene TRBV9 combines with J gene TRBJ2-3; maybe TRBD2 (6 bases). The germline CDR1 and CDR2 sequences are SGDLS and YYNGEE. There are 14 residues in the CDR3. V lost 0 bases to trimming and J lost 3 bases, with 8 bases between them.

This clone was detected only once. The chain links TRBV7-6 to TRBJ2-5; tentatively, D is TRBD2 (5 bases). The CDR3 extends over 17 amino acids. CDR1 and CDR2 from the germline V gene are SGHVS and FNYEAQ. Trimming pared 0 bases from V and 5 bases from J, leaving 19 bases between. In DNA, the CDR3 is TGTGCCAGCAGCTTAGCCGGAAGAGGGCACTTGGGGGAGACCCAGTACTTC. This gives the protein CASSLAGRGHLGETQYF.

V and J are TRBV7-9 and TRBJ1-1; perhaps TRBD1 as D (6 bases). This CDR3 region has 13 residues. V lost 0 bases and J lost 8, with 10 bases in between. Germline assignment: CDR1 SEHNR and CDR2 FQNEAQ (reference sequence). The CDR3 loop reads CASSLAHGQEAFF. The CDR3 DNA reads TGTGCCAGCAGCTTAGCGCATGGACAGGAAGCTTTCTTT.

CDR3 amino acids: CASGRRYNEQFF. CDR3 coding DNA: TGTGCCAGCGGGAGACGCTACAATGAGCAGTTCTTC. The J gene is TRBJ2-1, the V gene TRBV28, with D possibly TRBD2 on 5 matching bases. This CDR3 contains 12 residues. In germline, CDR1 is MDHEN, CDR2 SYDVKM. Trimming pared 8 bases from V and 3 bases from J, leaving 8 bases between.

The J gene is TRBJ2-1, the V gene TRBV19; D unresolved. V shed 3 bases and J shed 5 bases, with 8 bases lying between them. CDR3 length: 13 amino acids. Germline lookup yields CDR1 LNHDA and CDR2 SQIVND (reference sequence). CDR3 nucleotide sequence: TGTGCCAGTAGTATTGGGATCAACAATGAGCAGTTCTTC. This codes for CASSIGINNEQFF.

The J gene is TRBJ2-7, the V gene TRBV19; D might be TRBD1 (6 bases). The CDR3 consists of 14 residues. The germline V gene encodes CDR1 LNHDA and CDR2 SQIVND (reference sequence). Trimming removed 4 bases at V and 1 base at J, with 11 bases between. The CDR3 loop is CASSTGVGSYEQYF. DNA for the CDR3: TGTGCCAGTAGTACAGGGGTAGGATCCTACGAGCAGTACTTC.

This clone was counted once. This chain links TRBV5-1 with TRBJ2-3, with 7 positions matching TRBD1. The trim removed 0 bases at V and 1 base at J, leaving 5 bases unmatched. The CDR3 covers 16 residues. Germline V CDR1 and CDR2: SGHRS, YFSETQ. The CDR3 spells CASSLVVGTGTDTQYF. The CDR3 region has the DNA TGCGCCAGCAGCTTGGTCGTCGGGACAGGCACAGATACGCAGTATTTT.

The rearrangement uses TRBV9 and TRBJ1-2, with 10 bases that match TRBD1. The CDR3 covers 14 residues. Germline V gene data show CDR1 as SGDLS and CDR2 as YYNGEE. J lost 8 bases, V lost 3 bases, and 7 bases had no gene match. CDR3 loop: CASSGRQGAFGYTF. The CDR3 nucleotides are TGTGCCAGCAGCGGCCGACAGGGGGCATTCGGCTACACCTTC. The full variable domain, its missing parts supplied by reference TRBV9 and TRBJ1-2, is DSGVTQTPKHLITATGQRVTLRCSPRSGDLSVYWYQQSLDQGLQFLIQYYNGEERAKGNILERFSAQQFPDLHSELNLSSLELGDSALYFCASSGRQGAFGYTFGSGTRLTVV.

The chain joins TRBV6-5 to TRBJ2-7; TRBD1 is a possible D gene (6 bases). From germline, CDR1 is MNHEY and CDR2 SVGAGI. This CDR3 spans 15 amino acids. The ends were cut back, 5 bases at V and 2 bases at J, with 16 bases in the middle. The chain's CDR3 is CASSPTGLPPYEQYF. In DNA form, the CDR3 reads TGTGCCAGCAGTCCAACAGGGCTTCCCCCCTACGAGCAGTACTTC.

The CDR3 DNA follows: TGTGCCAGCAGTGAAGGGCGGGGACCCGCCTACAATGAGCAGTTCTTC. Translation gives CASSEGRGPAYNEQFF. The chain is built from TRBV6-1 and TRBJ2-1, with a tentative D call TRBD2 (6 bases). The CDR3 loop spans 16 amino acids. Germline V gene lookup returns CDR1 MNHNS and CDR2 SASEGT. With 1 base removed from V and 2 bases from J, the gap between germline ends came to 12 bases.

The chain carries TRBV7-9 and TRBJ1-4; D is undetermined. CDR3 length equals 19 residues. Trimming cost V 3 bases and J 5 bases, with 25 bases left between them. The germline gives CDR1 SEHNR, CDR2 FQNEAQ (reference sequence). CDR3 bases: TGTGCCAGCAGCTTGGATGTCGGTAGTACCCCAGGTCGGAATGAAAAACTGTTTTTT. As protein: CASSLDVGSTPGRNEKLFF.